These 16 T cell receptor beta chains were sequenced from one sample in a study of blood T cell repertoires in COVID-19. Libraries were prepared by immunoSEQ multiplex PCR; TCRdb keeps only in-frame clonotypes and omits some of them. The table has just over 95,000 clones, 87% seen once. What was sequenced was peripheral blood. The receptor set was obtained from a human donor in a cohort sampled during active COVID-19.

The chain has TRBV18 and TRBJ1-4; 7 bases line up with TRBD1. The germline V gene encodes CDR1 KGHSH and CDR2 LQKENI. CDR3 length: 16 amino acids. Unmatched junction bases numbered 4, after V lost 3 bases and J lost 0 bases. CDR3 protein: CASSPAGGTTNEKLFF. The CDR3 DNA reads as TGTGCCAGCTCACCGGCAGGGGGAACAACTAATGAAAAACTGTTTTTT.

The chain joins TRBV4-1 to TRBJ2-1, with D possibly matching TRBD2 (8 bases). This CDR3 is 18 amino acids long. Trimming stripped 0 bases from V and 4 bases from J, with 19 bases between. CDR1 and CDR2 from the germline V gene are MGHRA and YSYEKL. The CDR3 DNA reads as TGCGCCAGCAGCCAAGAAAGTAGGGGGCGCGGGAGGTACAATGAGCAGTTCTTC. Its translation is CASSQESRGRGRYNEQFF.

The CDR3 coding sequence is TGTGCCAGTAGTATGGGGGCCGCCCCCCAGCCCCAGCATTTT. Amino acids: CASSMGAAPQPQHF. The chain links TRBV19 to TRBJ1-5; maybe TRBD1 (6 bases). The CDR3 is made up of 14 amino acids. Deletions cut 3 bases from V and 7 bases from J, with 13 bases between. CDR1 LNHDA and CDR2 SQIVND come from the germline V gene (reference sequence).

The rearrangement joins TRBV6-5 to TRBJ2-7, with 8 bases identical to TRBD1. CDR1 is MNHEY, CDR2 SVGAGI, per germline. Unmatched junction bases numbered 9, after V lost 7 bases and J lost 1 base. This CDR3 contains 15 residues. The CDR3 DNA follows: TGTGCCAGCAAAGGACAGGGTGAGATTTCCTACGAGCAGTACTTC. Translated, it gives CASKGQGEISYEQYF.

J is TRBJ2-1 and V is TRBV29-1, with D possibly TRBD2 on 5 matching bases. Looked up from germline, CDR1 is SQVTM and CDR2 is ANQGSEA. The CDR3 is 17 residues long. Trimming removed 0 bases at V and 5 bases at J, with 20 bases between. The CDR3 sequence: CSVEDFAGLAKNNEQFF. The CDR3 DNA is TGCAGCGTTGAAGATTTCGCTGGACTGGCCAAAAACAATGAGCAGTTCTTC.

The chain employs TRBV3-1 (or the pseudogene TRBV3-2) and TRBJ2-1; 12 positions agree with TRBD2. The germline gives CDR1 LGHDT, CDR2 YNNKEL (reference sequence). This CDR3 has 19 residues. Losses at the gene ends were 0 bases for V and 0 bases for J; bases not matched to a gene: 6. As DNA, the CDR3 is TGTGCCAGCAGCCAAGATACTAGCGGGAGGCCCAGCTCCTACAATGAGCAGTTCTTC. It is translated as CASSQDTSGRPSSYNEQFF.

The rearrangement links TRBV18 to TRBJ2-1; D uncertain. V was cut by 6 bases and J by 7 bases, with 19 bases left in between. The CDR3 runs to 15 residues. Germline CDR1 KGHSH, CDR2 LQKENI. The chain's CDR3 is CASSLKIPPGNEQFF. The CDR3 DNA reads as TGTGCCAGCTCGCTCAAAATACCCCCGGGTAATGAGCAGTTCTTC.

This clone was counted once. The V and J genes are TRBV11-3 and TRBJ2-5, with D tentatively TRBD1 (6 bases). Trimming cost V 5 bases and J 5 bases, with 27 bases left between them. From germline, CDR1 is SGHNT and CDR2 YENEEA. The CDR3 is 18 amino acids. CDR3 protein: CASSLGVSGHGRIETQYF. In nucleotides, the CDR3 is TGTGCCAGCAGCCTGGGTGTTTCGGGACACGGACGAATTGAGACCCAGTACTTC.

The CDR3: CASRGKGGDYGYTF. CDR3 DNA: TGTGCCAGTAGAGGGAAAGGGGGTGACTATGGCTACACCTTC. The gene calls are TRBV19 and TRBJ1-2; D possibly corresponds to TRBD1 (6 bases). V gave up 6 bases and J gave up 3 bases, with 14 bases separating them. CDR3 length: 14 residues. The germline V gene has CDR1 LNHDA and CDR2 SQIVND (reference sequence).

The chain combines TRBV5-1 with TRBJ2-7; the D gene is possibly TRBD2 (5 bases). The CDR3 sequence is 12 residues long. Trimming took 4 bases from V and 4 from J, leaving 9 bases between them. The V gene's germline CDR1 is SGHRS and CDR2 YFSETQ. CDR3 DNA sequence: TGCGCCAGCAGCCGTGGGAGTTACGAGCAGTACTTC. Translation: CASSRGSYEQYF.

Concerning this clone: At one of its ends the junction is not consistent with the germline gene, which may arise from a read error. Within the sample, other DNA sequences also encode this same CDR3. The CDR3 DNA sequence: TGTGCCAGCAGCCAAGGACAGTGGGGCGGTTCACCTCTCCACTTT. Protein: CASSQGQWGGSPLHF. The chain couples TRBV3-1 (or the pseudogene TRBV3-2) to TRBJ1-6, with D perhaps matching TRBD1 (5 bases). Germline CDR1 reads LGHDT; CDR2 reads YNNKEL (reference sequence). This CDR3 spans 15 amino acids.

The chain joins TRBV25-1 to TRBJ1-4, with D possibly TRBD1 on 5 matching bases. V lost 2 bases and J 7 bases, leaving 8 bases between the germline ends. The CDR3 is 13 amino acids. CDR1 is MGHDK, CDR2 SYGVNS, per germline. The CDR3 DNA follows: TGTGCCAGCAGTGAACAGGGTAGTGAAAAACTGTTTTTT. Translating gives CASSEQGSEKLFF.

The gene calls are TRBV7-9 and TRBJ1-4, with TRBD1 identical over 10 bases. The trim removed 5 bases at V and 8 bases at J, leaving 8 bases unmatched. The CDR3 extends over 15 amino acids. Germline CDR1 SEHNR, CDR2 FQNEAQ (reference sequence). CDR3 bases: TGTGCCAGCAGCCAAATAGGACAGGGGGGAGAAAAACTGTTTTTT. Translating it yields CASSQIGQGGEKLFF.

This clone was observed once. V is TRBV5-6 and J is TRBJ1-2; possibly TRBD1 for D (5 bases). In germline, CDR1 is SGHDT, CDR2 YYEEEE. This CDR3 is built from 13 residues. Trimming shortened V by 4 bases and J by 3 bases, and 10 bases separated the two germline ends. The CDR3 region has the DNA TGTGCCAGCAGCCGCAGGGAACACTATGGCTACACCTTC. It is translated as CASSRREHYGYTF. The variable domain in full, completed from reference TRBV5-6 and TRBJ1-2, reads DAGVTQSPTHLIKTRGQQVTLRCSPKSGHDTVSWYQQALGQGPQFIFQYYEEEERQRGNFPDRFSGHQFPNYSSELNVNALLLGDSALYLCASSRREHYGYTFGSGTRLTVV.

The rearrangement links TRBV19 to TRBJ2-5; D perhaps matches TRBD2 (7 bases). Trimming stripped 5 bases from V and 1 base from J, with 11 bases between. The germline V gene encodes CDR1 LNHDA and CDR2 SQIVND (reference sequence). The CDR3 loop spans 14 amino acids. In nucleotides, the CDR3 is TGTGCCAGTAGTGTCGGGGGGCTCCAAGAGACCCAGTACTTC. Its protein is CASSVGGLQETQYF.

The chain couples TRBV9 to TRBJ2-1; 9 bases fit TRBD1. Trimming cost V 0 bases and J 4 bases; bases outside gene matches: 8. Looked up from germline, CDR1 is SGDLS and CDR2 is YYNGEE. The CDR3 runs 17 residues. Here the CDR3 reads CASSVGSGTGSYNEQFF. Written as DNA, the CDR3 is TGTGCCAGCAGCGTAGGCTCCGGGACAGGGAGTTACAATGAGCAGTTCTTC.